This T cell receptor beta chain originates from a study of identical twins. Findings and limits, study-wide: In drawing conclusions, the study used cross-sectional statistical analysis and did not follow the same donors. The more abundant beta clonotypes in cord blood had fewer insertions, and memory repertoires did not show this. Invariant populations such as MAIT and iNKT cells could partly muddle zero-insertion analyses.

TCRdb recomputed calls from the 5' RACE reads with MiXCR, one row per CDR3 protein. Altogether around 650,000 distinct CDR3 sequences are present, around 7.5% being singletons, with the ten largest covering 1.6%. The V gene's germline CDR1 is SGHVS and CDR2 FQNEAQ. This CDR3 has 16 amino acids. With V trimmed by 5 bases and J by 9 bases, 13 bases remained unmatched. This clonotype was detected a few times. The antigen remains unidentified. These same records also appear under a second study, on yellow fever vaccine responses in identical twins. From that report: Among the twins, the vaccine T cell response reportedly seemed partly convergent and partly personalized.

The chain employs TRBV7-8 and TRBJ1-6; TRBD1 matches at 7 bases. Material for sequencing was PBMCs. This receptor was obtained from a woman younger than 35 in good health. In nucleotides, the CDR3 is TGTGCCAGCAGCACGGTCGACAGGGCTATAGGTTCACCCCTCCACTTT. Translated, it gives CASSTVDRAIGSPLHF.